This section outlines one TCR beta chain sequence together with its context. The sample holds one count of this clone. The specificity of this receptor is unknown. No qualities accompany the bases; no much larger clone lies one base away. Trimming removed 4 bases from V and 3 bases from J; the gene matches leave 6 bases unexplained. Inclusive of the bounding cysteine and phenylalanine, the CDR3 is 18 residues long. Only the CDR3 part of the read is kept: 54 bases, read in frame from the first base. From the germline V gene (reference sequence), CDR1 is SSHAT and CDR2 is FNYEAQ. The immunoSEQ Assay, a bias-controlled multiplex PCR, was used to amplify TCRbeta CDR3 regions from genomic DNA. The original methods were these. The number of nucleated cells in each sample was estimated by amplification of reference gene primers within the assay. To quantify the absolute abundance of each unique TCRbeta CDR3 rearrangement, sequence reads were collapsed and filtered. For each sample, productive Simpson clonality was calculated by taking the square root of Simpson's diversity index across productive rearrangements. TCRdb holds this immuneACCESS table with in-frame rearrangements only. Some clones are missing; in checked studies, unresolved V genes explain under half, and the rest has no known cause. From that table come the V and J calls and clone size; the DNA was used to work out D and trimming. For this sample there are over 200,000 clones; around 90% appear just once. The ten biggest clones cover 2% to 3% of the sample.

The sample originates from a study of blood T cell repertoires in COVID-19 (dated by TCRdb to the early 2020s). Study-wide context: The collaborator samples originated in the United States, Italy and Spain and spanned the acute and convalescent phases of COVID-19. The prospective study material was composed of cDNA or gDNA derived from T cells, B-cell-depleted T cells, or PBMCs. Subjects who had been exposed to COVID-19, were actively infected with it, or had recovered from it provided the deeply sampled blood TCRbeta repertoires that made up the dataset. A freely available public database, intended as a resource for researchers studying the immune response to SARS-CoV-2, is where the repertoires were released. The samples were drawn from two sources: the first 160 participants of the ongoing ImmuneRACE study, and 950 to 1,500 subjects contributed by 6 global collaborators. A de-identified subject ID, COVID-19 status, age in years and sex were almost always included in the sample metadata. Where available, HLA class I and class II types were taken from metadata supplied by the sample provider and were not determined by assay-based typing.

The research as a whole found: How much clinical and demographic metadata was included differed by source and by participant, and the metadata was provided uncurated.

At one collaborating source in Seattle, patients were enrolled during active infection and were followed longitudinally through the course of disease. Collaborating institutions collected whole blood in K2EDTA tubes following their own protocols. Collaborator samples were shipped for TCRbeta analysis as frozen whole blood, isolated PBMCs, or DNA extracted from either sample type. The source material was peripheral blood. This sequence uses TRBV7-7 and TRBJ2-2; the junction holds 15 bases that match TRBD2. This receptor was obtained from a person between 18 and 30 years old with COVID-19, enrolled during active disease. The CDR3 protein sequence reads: CASSSGLAGGAYTGELFF. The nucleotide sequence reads TGTGCCAGCAGCTCGGGACTAGCGGGAGGAGCGTACACCGGGGAGCTGTTTTTT. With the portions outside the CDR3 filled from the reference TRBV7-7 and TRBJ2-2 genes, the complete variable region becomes GAGVSQSPRYKVTKRGQDVTLRCDPISSHATLYWYQQALGQGPEFLTYFNYEAQPDKSGLPSDRFSAERPEGSISTLTIQRTEQRDSAMYRCASSSGLAGGAYTGELFFGEGSRLTVL.